This T cell receptor (beta chain) was recovered during a study of control samples from healthy donors and cancer patients. Trimming stripped 5 bases from V and 1 base from J, with 11 bases between. Germline assignment: CDR1 SGHTA and CDR2 FQGTGA. This CDR3 spans 14 amino acids. Assay: immunoSEQ multiplex PCR; the TCRdb copy retains only in-frame clones and omits some. This table has about 110,000 clones, about 89% appearing once. The sequencing input was blood. The receptor's source is a woman aged 18-30 years in good health. J is TRBJ1-1 and V is TRBV7-3; D gene uncertain. CDR3 coding DNA: TGTGCCAGCAGCCCTTCGAGGGAGAACACTGAAGCTTTCTTT. Translation: CASSPSRENTEAFF.